This record concerns one T cell receptor beta chain sequence. This clone was detected a few times. Its antigen is not yet known. One base away there is no much larger clone; base qualities are not given. Including the terminal cysteine and phenylalanine, the CDR3 comprises 16 residues. Only the CDR3 region is kept as DNA, spanning 48 bases read in frame from base 1. The CDR1 and CDR2 encoded by the germline V gene are SGHTA and FQGTGA. Between the V and J ends, shortened by 5 bases and 6 bases respectively, the junction contains 20 bases. The data were taken from a study of T cell responses to AZD1222 COVID-19 vaccine (dated by TCRdb to the early 2020s). Describing the broader study: AZD1222 recipients given second doses at about 4 weeks or at about 12 weeks were pooled, since spike-specific TCR depth and breadth were not found to differ between the two schedules. Trial participants were enrolled by age into subgroups of 18-55, 56-69 and 70-plus years, and approximately 150, 30 and 60 TCR-sequenced participants, respectively, were included in these subgroups. A total of approximately 240 trial participants underwent TCR sequencing, of whom under 220 had received two doses of AZD1222 and about 25 had received two doses of the MenACWY control vaccine.

The CDR3 regions of human TCRbeta chains were analyzed by immunosequencing. Per the authors' processing: TCRs in the repertoires were compared against a reference library of SARS-CoV-2-specific TCRs that had been generated with the MIRA antigen-specificity platform. Breadth was defined as the fraction of unique TCRs that were SARS-CoV-2-associated. Depth was defined as the fraction of total T cells that were SARS-CoV-2-associated. Using the MIRA data, each spike-specific TCR was assigned both to the spike region to which the TCR was reactive and to a CD4 or CD8 class. Log10-transformed breadth and depth values were compared by one-way ANOVA with Sidak's multiple comparisons tests. TCRdb re-hosts the immuneACCESS table, in-frame sequences only. Its copies lack some clones; in the studies checked, an unresolved V gene accounts for under half of them, and the cause for the rest is not known. V and J calls and clone size are as listed in that table; D and trimming were resolved from the DNA. The table for this sample lists fewer than 110,000 clones; about 86% of them were counted only once. 1.4% of the sample is taken by the ten largest.

General conclusions and limits of the study: The 56-69-year group was small, and its depth increase did not reach significance, likely because of low power. Conclusions about previously exposed vaccinees were limited because only six AZD1222 recipients were SARS-CoV-2 seropositive at baseline. No day 14 peak-response samples were available, so repertoires were characterized only after the peak T cell response. CD4 TCRs associated with the vaccine covered the entire spike protein, and the dominant responses were in regions 160-218 and 743-854. Participants were mostly white British and included more females than males, and it was suggested by the authors that clonal diversity may have been underestimated. Epitopes outside the regions mutated in the B.1.351 and B.1.1.7 variants were reportedly recognized by nearly half of the unique spike-specific TCRs. A significant rise in spike-specific TCR breadth and depth was observed after two AZD1222 doses relative to day 0 and relative to MenACWY recipients.

According to the study, the label for this sample's time point signals: baseline before first vaccination. Vaccinee samples were obtained from the UK trials COV001 and COV002, which included a single-blind randomized controlled phase 2/3 trial of AZD1222 (ChAdOx1 nCoV-19) in healthy adults. Trial participant PBMC samples were collected at day 0 and day 28 after the second dose for TCRbeta chain sequencing. This receptor was obtained from an adult in good health. Sample: peripheral blood, taken on day 0 of AZD1222 vaccination. This chain is built from TRBV7-3 and TRBJ1-5; the D gene is possibly TRBD1, with 6 bases matching. The nucleotide sequence reads as follows: TGTGCCAGCAGCCCCTCGGGTAGGCAGGGGATTCAGCCCCAGCATTTT. Translated, this is CASSPSGRQGIQPQHF.